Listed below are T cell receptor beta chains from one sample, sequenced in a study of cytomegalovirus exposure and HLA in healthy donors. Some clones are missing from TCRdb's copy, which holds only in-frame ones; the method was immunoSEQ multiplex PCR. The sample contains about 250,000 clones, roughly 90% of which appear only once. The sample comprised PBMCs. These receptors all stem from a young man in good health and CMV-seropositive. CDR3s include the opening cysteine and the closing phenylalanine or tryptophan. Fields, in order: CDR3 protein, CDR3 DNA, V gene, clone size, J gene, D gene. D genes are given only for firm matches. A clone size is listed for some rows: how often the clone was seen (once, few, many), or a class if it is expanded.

CDR3 protein: CASTGGLSGYTF
CDR3 DNA: TGTGCCTCCACAGGGGGCCTGAGTGGCTACACCTTC
V gene: TRBV6-1
clone size: -
J gene: TRBJ1-2
D gene: TRBD1

CDR3 protein: CAWSVRGKLYNEQFF
CDR3 DNA: TGTGCCTGGAGTGTACGAGGCAAGCTATACAATGAGCAGTTCTTC
V gene: TRBV30
clone size: -
J gene: TRBJ2-1
D gene: -

CDR3 protein: CASSQGAGTGSHEQYF
CDR3 DNA: TGCGCCAGCAGCCAAGGGGCCGGGACAGGGTCCCACGAGCAGTACTTC
V gene: TRBV4-3
clone size: -
J gene: TRBJ2-7
D gene: TRBD1

CDR3 protein: CSVRDTEYEQYF
CDR3 DNA: TGCAGCGTCCGGGACACCGAATACGAGCAGTACTTC
V gene: TRBV29-1
clone size: -
J gene: TRBJ2-7
D gene: -

CDR3 protein: CASSLGQDVGYTF
CDR3 DNA: TGTGCCAGCAGCCTTGGACAGGACGTGGGCTACACCTTC
V gene: TRBV7-8
clone size: -
J gene: TRBJ1-2
D gene: TRBD1

CDR3 protein: CASSPGTGGTGELFF
CDR3 DNA: TGCGCCAGCAGCCCGGGGACAGGGGGCACCGGGGAGCTGTTTTTT
V gene: TRBV4-1
clone size: -
J gene: TRBJ2-2
D gene: TRBD1

CDR3 protein: CASSLRGSEYGYTF
CDR3 DNA: TGTGCCAGCAGCTTAAGGGGTTCGGAGTATGGCTACACCTTC
V gene: TRBV5-4
clone size: -
J gene: TRBJ1-2
D gene: -

CDR3 protein: CASSLVEAFF
CDR3 DNA: TGTGCCAGCAGCTTAGTAGAAGCTTTCTTT
V gene: TRBV7-9
clone size: once
J gene: TRBJ1-1
D gene: -

CDR3 protein: CASSFGGGPGANVLTF
CDR3 DNA: TGTGCCAGTAGTTTTGGGGGGGGGCCAGGGGCCAACGTCCTGACTTTC
V gene: TRBV19
clone size: -
J gene: TRBJ2-6
D gene: -

CDR3 protein: CASSLRGPGKVRMNTEAFF
CDR3 DNA: TGTGCCAGCAGTTTACGGGGGCCAGGGAAGGTTCGCATGAACACTGAAGCTTTCTTT
V gene: TRBV27
clone size: -
J gene: TRBJ1-1
D gene: -

CDR3 protein: CASTYSGSSSEQYF
CDR3 DNA: TGTGCCAGCACCTATAGCGGGAGTAGTAGCGAGCAGTACTTC
V gene: TRBV28
clone size: once
J gene: TRBJ2-7
D gene: TRBD2

CDR3 protein: CASSLGGTGELFF
CDR3 DNA: TGTGCCAGCAGTTTAGGGGGAACCGGGGAGCTGTTTTTT
V gene: TRBV28
clone size: -
J gene: TRBJ2-2
D gene: -

CDR3 protein: CASSLAGLVGFEQYF
CDR3 DNA: TGTGCCAGCAGCTTGGCAGGGCTAGTAGGCTTTGAGCAGTACTTC
V gene: TRBV5-4
clone size: -
J gene: TRBJ2-7
D gene: -

CDR3 protein: CASSRNFRRGPYEQYF
CDR3 DNA: TGTGCCAGCAGCCGAAATTTTAGGAGAGGCCCCTACGAGCAGTACTTC
V gene: TRBV7-2
clone size: -
J gene: TRBJ2-7
D gene: -

CDR3 protein: CASSAGTLGGETQYF
CDR3 DNA: TGTGCCAGCAGCGCCGGGACACTTGGAGGAGAGACCCAGTACTTC
V gene: TRBV9
clone size: -
J gene: TRBJ2-5
D gene: -

CDR3 protein: CASSLAAGTGTTGGYTF
CDR3 DNA: TGCGCCAGCAGCTTGGCCGCGGGGACAGGGACCACGGGAGGCTACACCTTC
V gene: TRBV5-1
clone size: -
J gene: TRBJ1-2
D gene: TRBD1